These 14 T cell receptor beta chains were sequenced from one sample in a study of shared clonotypes between healthy human individuals (dated by TCRdb to 2019 to 2021). Libraries were made using the immunoSEQ multiplex PCR assay. TCRdb carries this immuneACCESS record with in-frame sequences only. Its versions omit some clonotypes, under half of them owing to an unresolved V gene in the studies checked, with the rest unexplained. This sample lists more than 2 million clones; nearly 97% were detected once. Jointly, the top ten make up about 0.13% of the sample. Specimen: naive CD4+ T cells sorted from blood. Read against the paper, the sample's cell subset or site label means: CD45RA+ positively selected. All receptors derive from a man younger than 30 in good health.

The V and J genes are TRBV19 and TRBJ2-5, with D tentatively TRBD2 (5 bases). This CDR3 is built from 14 residues. From germline, CDR1 is LNHDA and CDR2 SQIVND (reference sequence). The V end lost 6 bases, the J end lost 0 bases, and 11 bases lay between the germline ends. The CDR3 protein is CASRDSTYQETQYF. The DNA of the CDR3 is TGTGCCAGTAGGGACTCGACGTACCAAGAGACCCAGTACTTC.

V is TRBV7-9 and J is TRBJ2-1; 13 bases are shared with TRBD2. V dropped 4 bases and J dropped 5; count of bases not matched to a gene: 8. This CDR3 spans 17 amino acids. The germline V gene encodes CDR1 SEHNR and CDR2 FQNEAQ (reference sequence). The CDR3 loop is CASSSRLAGGHHNEQFF. The CDR3 DNA sequence: TGTGCCAGCAGCTCTAGACTAGCGGGGGGCCACCACAATGAGCAGTTCTTC.

The chain recombines TRBV5-1 with TRBJ2-1; 7 bases align to TRBD2. CDR1 and CDR2 from the germline V gene are SGHRS and YFSETQ. The CDR3 covers 18 residues. The V gene end was trimmed by 3 bases and the J gene end by 2 bases; junction bases not matched to a gene: 14. CDR3 amino acids: CASSSHSGWMNTYNEQFF. CDR3 nucleotide sequence: TGCGCCAGCAGCTCCCATAGCGGGTGGATGAATACCTACAATGAGCAGTTCTTC.

The chain joins TRBV6-6 to TRBJ1-2; D remains unclear. This CDR3 is 13 amino acids long. The germline CDR1 and CDR2 sequences are MNHNY and SVGAGI (reference sequence). Trimming removed 4 bases from V and 3 bases from J, with 9 bases in between. The CDR3 DNA is TGTGCCAGCAGTTGGAAGGATGACTATGGCTACACCTTC. The encoded protein is CASSWKDDYGYTF.

The rearrangement joins TRBV6-5 to TRBJ1-2; TRBD1 matches 7 bases. The CDR3 loop spans 14 amino acids. The germline V gene encodes CDR1 MNHEY and CDR2 SVGAGI. Germline trimming cut 5 bases from V and 4 bases from J; bases unmatched to any gene: 7. The CDR3 spells CASSGRDRAYGYTF. Written as DNA, the CDR3 is TGTGCCAGCAGTGGGCGCGACAGGGCCTATGGCTACACCTTC.

The chain recombines TRBV19 with TRBJ2-5, with 7 bases aligning to TRBD2. Germline V gene sequence: CDR1 LNHDA, CDR2 SQIVND (reference sequence). This CDR3 comprises 14 residues. Trimming at V came to 6 bases and at J to 3 bases, leaving 7 bases not matched to a gene. The CDR3 sequence: CASSQGLVKETQYF. CDR3 coding DNA: TGTGCCAGTAGCCAAGGACTAGTGAAAGAGACCCAGTACTTC. The whole variable domain, filled in from reference TRBV19 and TRBJ2-5, reads DGGITQSPKYLFRKEGQNVTLSCEQNLNHDAMYWYRQDPGQGLRLIYYSQIVNDFQKGDIAEGYSVSREKKESFPLTVTSAQKNPTAFYLCASSQGLVKETQYFGPGTRLLVL.

J is TRBJ2-7 and V is TRBV4-3; tentatively, D is TRBD1 or TRBD2 (5 bases each). Germline-derived CDR1 and CDR2 are LGHNA and YSLEER. This CDR3 has 15 residues. Trimming removed 4 bases from V and 3 bases from J, with 16 bases in between. CDR3 sequence: CASSLFRDGVYEQYF. The CDR3, as DNA: TGCGCCAGCAGCCTCTTCCGGGACGGAGTCTACGAGCAGTACTTC.

The chain links TRBV9 to TRBJ2-7; perhaps TRBD2 as D (6 bases). Germline V lookup: CDR1 SGDLS, CDR2 YYNGEE. The CDR3 has 14 residues. V was trimmed by 4 bases and J by 0 bases, leaving 11 bases between them. CDR3 DNA: TGTGCCAGCAGCCCCGCGGGGCCCTCCTACGAGCAGTACTTC. Residues: CASSPAGPSYEQYF.

The chain has TRBV10-3 and TRBJ1-1; D call uncertain. Trimming shortened V by 1 base and J by 7 bases, and 13 bases separated the two germline ends. The CDR3 loop spans 14 amino acids. Germline V gene sequence: CDR1 ENHRY, CDR2 SYGVKD. The CDR3 loop reads CAISEFGPLGEAFF. CDR3 coding DNA: TGTGCCATCAGTGAGTTTGGACCGTTAGGTGAAGCTTTCTTT.

The chain joins TRBV2 to TRBJ2-2; D remains ambiguous. CDR3 length: 14 residues. The V gene's germline CDR1 is SNHLY and CDR2 FYNNEI. Trimming removed 7 bases from V and 2 bases from J, with 11 bases in between. Here the CDR3 DNA reads TGTGCCAGCACTATCATGACTAACACCGGGGAGCTGTTTTTT. This encodes CASTIMTNTGELFF.

The V and J genes are TRBV19 and TRBJ1-1; D remains ambiguous. CDR3 size: 14 residues. Looked up from germline, CDR1 is LNHDA and CDR2 is SQIVND (reference sequence). V was trimmed by 3 bases and J by 1 base, leaving 9 bases between them. The CDR3 here is CASSIFGQNTEAFF. The DNA for the CDR3 is TGTGCCAGTAGTATCTTTGGGCAGAACACTGAAGCTTTCTTT. Complete variable domain (other parts from reference TRBV19 and TRBJ1-1): DGGITQSPKYLFRKEGQNVTLSCEQNLNHDAMYWYRQDPGQGLRLIYYSQIVNDFQKGDIAEGYSVSREKKESFPLTVTSAQKNPTAFYLCASSIFGQNTEAFFGQGTRLTVV.

This chain connects TRBV6-5 to TRBJ2-5; D tentatively reads TRBD1 or TRBD2 (7 bases each). Germline V lookup: CDR1 MNHEY, CDR2 SVGAGI. V shed 6 bases and J shed 5 bases, with 16 bases lying between them. The CDR3 covers 14 residues. CDR3 coding DNA: TGTGCCAGCAGGAGGACAGGCGGGGGTGAGACCCAGTACTTC. Translated, it gives CASRRTGGGETQYF.

This chain connects TRBV30 to TRBJ2-3; a weak D match, TRBD2 (5 bases). CDR1 and CDR2 from the germline V gene are GTSNPN and SVGIG (reference sequence). Trimming took off 2 bases at V and 2 bases at J, with 14 bases between the two ends. The CDR3 sequence is 15 residues long. The CDR3: CAWSRGSVTTDTQYF. The DNA for the CDR3 is TGTGCCTGGAGTCGGGGTAGCGTAACCACAGATACGCAGTATTTT. The entire variable domain, with the rest obtained from reference TRBV30 and TRBJ2-3, is as follows: SQTIHQWPATLVQPVGSPLSLECTVEGTSNPNLYWYRQAAGRGLQLLFYSVGIGQISSEVPQNLSASRPQDRQFILSSKKLLLSDSGFYLCAWSRGSVTTDTQYFGPGTRLTVL.

The rearrangement links TRBV30 to TRBJ2-5; D may be TRBD1 (6 bases). The germline V and J ends were trimmed by 5 bases and 7 bases, with 20 bases remaining between them. The CDR3 extends over 14 amino acids. In germline, CDR1 is GTSNPN, CDR2 SVGIG (reference sequence). CDR3 nucleotide sequence: TGTGCCTGGGCCCCCGACAGGATTTACGGGACCCAGTACTTC. Amino acids: CAWAPDRIYGTQYF. The full variable domain, its missing parts supplied by reference TRBV30 and TRBJ2-5, is SQTIHQWPATLVQPVGSPLSLECTVEGTSNPNLYWYRQAAGRGLQLLFYSVGIGQISSEVPQNLSASRPQDRQFILSSKKLLLSDSGFYLCAWAPDRIYGTQYFGPGTRLLVL.